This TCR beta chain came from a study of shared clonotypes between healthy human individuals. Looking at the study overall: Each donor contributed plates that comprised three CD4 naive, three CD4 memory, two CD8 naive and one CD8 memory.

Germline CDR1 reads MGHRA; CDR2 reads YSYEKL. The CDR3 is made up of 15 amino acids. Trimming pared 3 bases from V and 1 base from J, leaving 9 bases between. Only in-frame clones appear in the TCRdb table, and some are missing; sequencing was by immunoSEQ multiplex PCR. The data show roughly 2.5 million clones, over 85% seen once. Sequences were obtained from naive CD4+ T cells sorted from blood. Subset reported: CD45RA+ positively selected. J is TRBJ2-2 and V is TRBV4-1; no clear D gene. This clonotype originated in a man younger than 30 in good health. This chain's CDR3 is CASSHRTWNTGELFF. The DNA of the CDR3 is TGCGCCAGCAGCCACAGGACGTGGAACACCGGGGAGCTGTTTTTT.